The clone carrying this T cell receptor beta chain was seen just once. Its antigen is still unknown. This sample was included in a study of chemoradiotherapy in HPV16-positive cancers. The V gene's germline CDR1 is SGHAT and CDR2 FQNNGV. Between the trimmed V and J ends, which lost 1 base and 4 bases, there was a span of 7 bases. There are 14 residues in the CDR3. General study results and limits: HPV-responsive T-cell expansion during chemoradiotherapy was linked to improved recurrence-free survival in HPV16-positive patients. Functional assays defining HPV-specific T cells used only a couple of HPV16-positive patients. Candidate HPV-specific clones and E7-related TCR motifs grew in tumor during treatment.

Libraries were prepared by immunoSEQ multiplex PCR; TCRdb keeps only in-frame clonotypes and omits some of them. Of 20,000 to 25,000 clones listed, about 90% are singletons. The input for sequencing was blood, taken from a patient who underwent chemoradiotherapy. The TCR comes from a human donor with HPV-associated anogenital cancer. This chain links TRBV11-2 with TRBJ2-2; D is ambiguous. CDR3 sequence: CASSLGQPTGELFF. The CDR3 DNA sequence: TGTGCCAGCAGCTTAGGACAACCCACCGGGGAGCTGTTTTTT.